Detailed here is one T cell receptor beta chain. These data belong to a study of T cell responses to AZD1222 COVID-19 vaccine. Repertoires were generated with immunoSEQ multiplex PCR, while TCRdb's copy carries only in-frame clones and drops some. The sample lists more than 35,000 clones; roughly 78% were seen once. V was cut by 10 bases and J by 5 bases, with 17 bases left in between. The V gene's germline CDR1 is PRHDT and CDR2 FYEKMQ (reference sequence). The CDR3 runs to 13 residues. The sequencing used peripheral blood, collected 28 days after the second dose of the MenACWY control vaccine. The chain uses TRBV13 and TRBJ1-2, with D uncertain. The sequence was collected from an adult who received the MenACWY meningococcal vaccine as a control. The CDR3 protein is CANYTLIGYGYTF. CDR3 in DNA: TGTGCCAACTACACTCTGATCGGGTATGGCTACACCTTC.